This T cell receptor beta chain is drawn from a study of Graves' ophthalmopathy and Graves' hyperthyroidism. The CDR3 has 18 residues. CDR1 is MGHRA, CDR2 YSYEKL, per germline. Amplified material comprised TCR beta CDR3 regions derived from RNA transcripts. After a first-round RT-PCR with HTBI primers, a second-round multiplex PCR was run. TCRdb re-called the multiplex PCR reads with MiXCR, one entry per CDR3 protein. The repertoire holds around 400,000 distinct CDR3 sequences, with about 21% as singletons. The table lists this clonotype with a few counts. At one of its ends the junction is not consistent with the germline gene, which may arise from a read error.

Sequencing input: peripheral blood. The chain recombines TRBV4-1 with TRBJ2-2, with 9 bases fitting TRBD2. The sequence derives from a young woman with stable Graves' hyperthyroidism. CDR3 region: CASSPGGVGSGRTGELLF. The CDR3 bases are TGCGCCAGCAGCCCGGGAGGGGTAGGGAGCGGGAGGACCGGGGAGCTGTTGTTT.